The clone carrying this T cell receptor beta chain was detected ten times or more. Its antigen remains unidentified. One entry per CDR3 protein results from TCRdb running MiXCR on the RT-PCR reads. This repertoire shows about 700,000 distinct CDR3 sequences, roughly 14% found once; its top ten account for 6% to 8%. In germline, CDR1 is SGHAT, CDR2 FQDESV (reference sequence). The ends lost 2 bases at V and 10 bases at J; junction bases unmatched: 7. This CDR3 has 15 amino acids. This entry belongs to a study of response to subunit inactivated influenza vaccine. The study, taken as a whole, reports: Each seasonal influenza vaccination, the authors suggested, recruits few new T cells.

This sequence joins TRBV11-1 and TRBJ1-6; 8 nucleotides align to TRBD1. The clonotype comes from a man aged 50-59 years who received an inactivated influenza vaccine. Sequences were derived from PBMCs from blood, sampled around 15 days before vaccination. The CDR3: CASSLLQGVRSPLHF. The CDR3 DNA sequence: TGTGCCAGCAGCTTATTACAGGGGGTGAGATCACCCCTCCACTTT.